The clone carrying this T cell receptor beta chain was seen more than once but under ten times. The table came from immunoSEQ multiplex PCR; TCRdb's copy has only in-frame clones and leaves some out. In the table there are around 30,000 clones, roughly 86% of which are singletons. The sample belongs to a study of PD-L1 blockade in urothelial cancer. Study in general: Patients initiated atezolizumab in about 2014 at 1,200 mg intravenously every 3 weeks.

The CDR3 runs to 15 residues. Germline V gene data show CDR1 as MNHNS and CDR2 as SASEGT. V dropped 2 bases and J dropped 4; count of bases not matched to a gene: 4. The V and J genes are TRBV6-1 and TRBJ2-3, with 9 bases that match TRBD2. The receptor comes from a middle-aged man with urothelial cancer. Here the sequenced sample was PBMCs, taken around atezolizumab (anti-PD-L1) treatment. CDR3 sequence: CASSESGGGADTQYF. CDR3 bases: TGTGCCAGCAGTGAATCGGGCGGGGGGGCAGATACGCAGTATTTT.